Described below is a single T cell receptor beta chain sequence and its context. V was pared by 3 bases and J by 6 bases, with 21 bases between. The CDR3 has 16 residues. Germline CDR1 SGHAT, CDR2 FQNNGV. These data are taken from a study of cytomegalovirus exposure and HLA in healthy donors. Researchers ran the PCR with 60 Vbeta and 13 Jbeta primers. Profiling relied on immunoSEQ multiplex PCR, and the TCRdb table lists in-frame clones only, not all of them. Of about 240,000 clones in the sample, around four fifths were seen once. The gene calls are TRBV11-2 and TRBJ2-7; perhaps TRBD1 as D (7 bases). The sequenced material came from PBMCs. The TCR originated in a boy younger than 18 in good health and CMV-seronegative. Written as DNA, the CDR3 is TGTGCCAGCAGCTTGGCAGGGGGGAGAGGGCTAGGCGAGCAGTACTTC. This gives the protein CASSLAGGRGLGEQYF.